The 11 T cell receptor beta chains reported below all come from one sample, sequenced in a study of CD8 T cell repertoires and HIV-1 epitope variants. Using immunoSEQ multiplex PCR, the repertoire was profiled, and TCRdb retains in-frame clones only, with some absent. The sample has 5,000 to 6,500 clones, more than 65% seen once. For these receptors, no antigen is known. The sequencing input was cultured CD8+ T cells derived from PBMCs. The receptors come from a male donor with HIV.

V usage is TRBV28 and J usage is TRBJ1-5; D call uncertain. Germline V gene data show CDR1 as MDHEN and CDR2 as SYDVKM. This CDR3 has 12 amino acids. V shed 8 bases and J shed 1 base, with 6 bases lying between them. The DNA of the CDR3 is TGTGCCAGCGAAACCAGCAATCAGCCCCAGCATTTT. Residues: CASETSNQPQHF.

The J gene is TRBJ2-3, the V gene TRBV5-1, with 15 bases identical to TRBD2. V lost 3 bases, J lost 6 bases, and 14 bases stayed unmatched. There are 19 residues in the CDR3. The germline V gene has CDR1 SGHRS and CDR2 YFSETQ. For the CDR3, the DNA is TGCGCCAGCAGCTCAAATCCCGGGACTAGCGGGAGGTCCGCGGATACGCAGTATTTT. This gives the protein CASSSNPGTSGRSADTQYF.

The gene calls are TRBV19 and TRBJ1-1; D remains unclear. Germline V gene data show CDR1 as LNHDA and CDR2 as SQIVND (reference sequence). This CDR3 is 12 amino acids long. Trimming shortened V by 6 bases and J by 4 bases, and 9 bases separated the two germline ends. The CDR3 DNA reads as TGTGCCAGTAGCCCTTCTTTCACTGAAGCTTTCTTT. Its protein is CASSPSFTEAFF.

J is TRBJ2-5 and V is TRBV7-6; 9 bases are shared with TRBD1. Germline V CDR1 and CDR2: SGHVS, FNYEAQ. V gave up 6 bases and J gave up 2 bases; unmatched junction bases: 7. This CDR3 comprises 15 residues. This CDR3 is CASRPGTGWQETQYF. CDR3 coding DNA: TGTGCCAGCAGACCCGGGACAGGGTGGCAAGAGACCCAGTACTTC.

CDR3 nucleotide sequence: TGTGCCAGCAGCTTAGCGACAGTTAAAAAGGAAGCTTTCTTT. This gives the protein CASSLATVKKEAFF. The chain is built from TRBV7-2 and TRBJ1-1; perhaps TRBD1 as D (5 bases). Deletions cut 0 bases from V and 8 bases from J, with 13 bases between. The CDR3 has 14 amino acids. In germline, CDR1 is SGHTA, CDR2 FQGNSA.

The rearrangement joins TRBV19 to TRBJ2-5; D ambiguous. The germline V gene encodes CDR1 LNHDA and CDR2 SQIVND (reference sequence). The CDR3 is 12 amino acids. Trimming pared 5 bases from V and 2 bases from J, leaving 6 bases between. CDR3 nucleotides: TGTGCCAGTAGTGTAGGTCAAGAGACCCAGTACTTC. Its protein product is CASSVGQETQYF.

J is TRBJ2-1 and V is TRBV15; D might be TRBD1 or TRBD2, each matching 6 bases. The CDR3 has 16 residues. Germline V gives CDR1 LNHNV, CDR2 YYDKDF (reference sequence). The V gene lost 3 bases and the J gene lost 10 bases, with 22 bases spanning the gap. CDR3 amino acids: CATSSRLGGALVEQFF. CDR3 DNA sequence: TGTGCCACCAGCAGTCGCCTCGGGGGCGCATTGGTGGAGCAGTTCTTC.

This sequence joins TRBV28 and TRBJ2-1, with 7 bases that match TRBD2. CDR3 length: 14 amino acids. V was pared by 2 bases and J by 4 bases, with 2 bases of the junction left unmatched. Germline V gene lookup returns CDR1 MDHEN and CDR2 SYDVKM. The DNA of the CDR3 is TGTGCCAGCAGTTTAGCGGGAGATTACAATGAGCAGTTCTTC. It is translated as CASSLAGDYNEQFF.

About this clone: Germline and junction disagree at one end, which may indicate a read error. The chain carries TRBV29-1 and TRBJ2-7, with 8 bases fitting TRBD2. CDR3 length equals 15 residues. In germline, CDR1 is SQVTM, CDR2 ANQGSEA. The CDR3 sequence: CGVEVAGFLNGEQYF. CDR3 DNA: TGCGGCGTTGAAGTAGCGGGGTTCCTCAATGGCGAGCAGTACTTC.

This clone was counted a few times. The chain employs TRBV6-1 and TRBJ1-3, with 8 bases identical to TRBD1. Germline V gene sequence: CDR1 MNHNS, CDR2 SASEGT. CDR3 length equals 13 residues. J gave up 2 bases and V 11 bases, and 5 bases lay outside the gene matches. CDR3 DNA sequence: TGTGCCGCCTTGACAGGGGCTGGAAACACCATATATTTT. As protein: CAALTGAGNTIYF.

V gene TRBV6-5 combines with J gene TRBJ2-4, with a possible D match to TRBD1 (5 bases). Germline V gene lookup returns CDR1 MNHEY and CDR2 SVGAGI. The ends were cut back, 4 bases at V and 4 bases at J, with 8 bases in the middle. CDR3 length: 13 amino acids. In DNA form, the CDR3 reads TGTGCCAGCAGTTCAGGGCGAAAAAACATTCAGTACTTC. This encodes CASSSGRKNIQYF.